The 31 T cell receptor beta chains in this list originate from one sample, sequenced in a study of CXCR3-negative and CXCR3-positive naive CD8 T cells. The study's findings and limits: The TRB CDR3s that CXCR3-positive naive cells carried were more hydrophobic than those of CXCR3-negative naive cells.

The authors prepared UMI-labeled TRB cDNA libraries by 5' RACE. TCRdb re-analyzed the 5' RACE reads; it lists each CDR3 protein once, without DNA. The specimen's table records just under 90,000 distinct CDR3 sequences. Their recognized antigens are unknown. Sequencing was carried out using naive CXCR3+ CD8+ T cells from blood. Subset of the sample: CD45RO-CCR7+CD27+CD95- naive CD8+ T cells expressing CXCR3 (TNR3+). The receptors derive from a human donor in good health. Some clones in this sample may be carry-over from other donors' samples.

The CDR3 loop is CASSQVRGAYQETQYF. The chain recombines TRBV3-1 with TRBJ2-5; TCRdb names TRBD1, which stays unverified in the absence of DNA. Germline V gives CDR1 LGHDT, CDR2 YNNKEL (reference sequence). This CDR3 has 16 amino acids.

The chain carries TRBV5-1 and TRBJ2-7; TCRdb picks TRBD1, but there is no DNA to check that call. Germline V gene lookup returns CDR1 SGHRS and CDR2 YFSETQ. This CDR3 spans 15 amino acids. The CDR3 loop reads CASSFNRQGIYEQYF.

The chain has TRBV20-1 and TRBJ2-1; lacking DNA, the TRBD2 call made by TCRdb goes unchecked. In germline, CDR1 is DFQATT, CDR2 SNEGSKA (reference sequence). This CDR3 is 14 amino acids long. CDR3: CSARTGLADNEQFF.

The chain has TRBV27 and TRBJ1-1. The V gene's germline CDR1 is MNHEY and CDR2 SMNVEV (reference sequence). This CDR3 is built from 13 residues. The CDR3 is CASSLSDNTEAFF.

The V gene is TRBV27, the J gene TRBJ1-5. In germline, CDR1 is MNHEY, CDR2 SMNVEV (reference sequence). This CDR3 region has 12 residues. The CDR3 spells CASSSENQPQHF.

The rearrangement uses TRBV6-6 and TRBJ2-1; absent DNA, TCRdb's TRBD2 call cannot be checked. CDR3 length: 16 residues. Germline V lookup: CDR1 MNHNY, CDR2 SVGAGI (reference sequence). This chain's CDR3 is CASSYLLREGRNEQFF.

The chain couples TRBV30 to TRBJ1-1; the TRBD1 assignment by TCRdb is unverifiable without DNA. The germline V gene encodes CDR1 GTSNPN and CDR2 SVGIG (reference sequence). CDR3 size: 11 residues. This chain's CDR3 is CACRRGTEAFF.

The genes are TRBV12-3 or TRBV12-4 and TRBJ2-2; TCRdb's D call, TRBD2, is unchecked because there is no DNA. The CDR3 length is 15 residues. This CDR3 is CASSRLAGGPGELFF.

The genes are TRBV5-1 and TRBJ2-7; no DNA is available, so the TRBD1 call from TCRdb remains unchecked. CDR1 is SGHRS and CDR2 is YFSETQ in the germline V gene. The CDR3 runs 14 residues. CDR3 sequence reads: CASSLRDLSYEQYF.

This rearrangement joins TRBV7-6 to TRBJ2-7; TCRdb picks TRBD2, but there is no DNA to check that call. The CDR3 has 12 amino acids. The germline CDR1 and CDR2 sequences are SGHVS and FNYEAQ. The CDR3 spells CASSSPSAEQYF.

This chain uses TRBV29-1 with TRBJ1-4. This CDR3 contains 14 residues. CDR1 SQVTM and CDR2 ANQGSEA come from the germline V gene. The CDR3 sequence is CSVVRRQANEKLFF.

The V and J genes are TRBV29-1 and TRBJ1-1; TCRdb lists TRBD1, though no DNA is available to test this call. The CDR3 runs to 12 residues. Germline CDR1 SQVTM, CDR2 ANQGSEA. The CDR3 protein is CSVGQGNTEAFF.

The chain carries TRBV5-1 and TRBJ1-2. Germline-derived CDR1 and CDR2 are SGHRS and YFSETQ. This CDR3 is built from 15 residues. This chain's CDR3 is CASSLPTRNNYGYTF.

The genes are TRBV6-1 and TRBJ1-4; absent DNA, TCRdb's TRBD1 call cannot be checked. The CDR3 is made up of 15 amino acids. Germline CDR1 and CDR2: MNHNS and SASEGT. This CDR3 is CASSEFPGDGEKLFF.

The chain has TRBV20-1 and TRBJ1-2; TCRdb lists TRBD1, though no DNA is available to test this call. CDR1 DFQATT and CDR2 SNEGSKA come from the germline V gene (reference sequence). The CDR3 has 15 residues. The CDR3 sequence: CSAQRTEGNHYGYTF.

The V and J genes are TRBV7-2 and TRBJ2-5. The CDR3 length is 13 residues. In germline, CDR1 is SGHTA, CDR2 FQGNSA. The CDR3 reads CASSLRLKETQYF.

The chain is built from TRBV25-1 and TRBJ2-5; the TCRdb D gene call, TRBD1, has no DNA to confirm it. This CDR3 has 13 amino acids. From germline, CDR1 is MGHDK and CDR2 SYGVNS. CDR3 protein: CASSEDSEETQYF.

V and J are TRBV6-4 and TRBJ2-2. Germline V gene sequence: CDR1 MRHNA, CDR2 SNTAGT. This CDR3 is built from 14 residues. The CDR3: CASSDRTDTGELFF.

The chain's CDR3 is CASSTGLGPQHF. The gene calls are TRBV12-3 or TRBV12-4 and TRBJ1-5; without DNA, the TCRdb call of TRBD1 cannot be checked. This CDR3 spans 12 amino acids.

This chain links TRBV28 with TRBJ2-5; checking the TCRdb D call of TRBD1 is not possible without DNA. Germline V gives CDR1 MDHEN, CDR2 SYDVKM. The CDR3 sequence is 16 residues long. CDR3 in amino acids: CASSLPEAGEQETRYF.

The J gene is TRBJ2-3, the V gene TRBV7-9; TCRdb indicates TRBD1, and absent DNA this call remains unverified. From germline, CDR1 is SEHNR and CDR2 FQNEAQ (reference sequence). The CDR3 extends over 16 amino acids. CDR3 sequence: CASSSTGGGVFDTQYF. The whole variable domain, filled in from reference TRBV7-9 and TRBJ2-3, reads DTGVSQNPRHKITKRGQNVTFRCDPISEHNRLYWYRQTLGQGPEFLTYFQNEAQLEKSRLLSDRFSAERPKGSFSTLEIQRTEQGDSAMYLCASSSTGGGVFDTQYFGPGTRLTVL.

The chain joins TRBV7-2 to TRBJ1-3; there is no DNA to check the TCRdb D call of TRBD1. This CDR3 comprises 15 residues. CDR1 and CDR2 from the germline V gene are SGHTA and FQGNSA. CDR3 region: CASSSDRAAGNTIYF.

This chain links TRBV4-2 with TRBJ2-1. This CDR3 is 14 amino acids long. CDR1 is LGHNA and CDR2 is YNFKEQ in the germline V gene. The CDR3 is CASSRIGELIEQFF.

The V and J genes are TRBV29-1 and TRBJ1-1; with no DNA, the TCRdb D assignment of TRBD1 cannot be verified. The CDR3 is 13 amino acids. CDR1 SQVTM and CDR2 ANQGSEA come from the germline V gene. The chain's CDR3 is CSAHLDSSTEAFF.

The chain joins TRBV28 to TRBJ2-1; without DNA, the TCRdb call of TRBD1 cannot be checked. The germline gives CDR1 MDHEN, CDR2 SYDVKM. The CDR3 has 15 amino acids. This CDR3 is CASSRQSSSYNEQFF.

J is TRBJ1-1 and V is TRBV4-3. Germline-derived CDR1 and CDR2 are LGHNA and YSLEER. The CDR3 loop spans 13 amino acids. The CDR3 loop reads CASSQDGDGEAFF.

This chain connects TRBV13 to TRBJ2-2; TCRdb designates TRBD2, a call that cannot be tested without DNA. This CDR3 has 17 residues. Germline V CDR1 and CDR2: PRHDT, FYEKMQ (reference sequence). CDR3 in amino acids: CASSPHAGSRGTGELFF.

V usage is TRBV25-1 and J usage is TRBJ1-1. Germline V lookup: CDR1 MGHDK, CDR2 SYGVNS. The CDR3 is 15 residues long. The chain's CDR3 is CASSEFGRRNTEAFF.

This sequence joins TRBV29-1 and TRBJ2-2. Germline V CDR1 and CDR2: SQVTM, ANQGSEA. The CDR3 totals 13 residues. The CDR3: CSVEGPNTGELFF.

J is TRBJ2-5 and V is TRBV19; the TCRdb D gene call, TRBD1, has no DNA to confirm it. The CDR3 spans 13 residues. Germline values: CDR1 LNHDA, CDR2 SQIVND (reference sequence). CDR3 residues: CASNDRLQETQYF.

The gene calls are TRBV19 and TRBJ2-7; TCRdb returns TRBD1, unconfirmable since there is no DNA. The CDR3 is 15 residues long. Germline CDR1 LNHDA, CDR2 SQIVND (reference sequence). The CDR3 region is CASSPSGQGNYEQYF.